A single sample is the source of the 3 T cell receptor beta chains below, sequenced in a study of control samples from healthy donors and cancer patients. TCRdb keeps only in-frame clones here, not all; method: immunoSEQ multiplex PCR. Of about 85,000 clones in the sample, around nine tenths were seen once. The source material was blood. These receptors originate from a man in his fifties or sixties in good health.

This clone was picked up a small number of times. This sequence joins TRBV10-3 and TRBJ1-5; perhaps TRBD1 as D (5 bases). Germline-derived CDR1 and CDR2 are ENHRY and SYGVKD. The length of the CDR3 is 16 residues. V was pared by 0 bases and J by 7 bases, with 16 bases between. CDR3 sequence: CAISESTPGRRQPQHF. DNA for the CDR3: TGTGCCATCAGTGAGTCTACCCCAGGGCGAAGGCAGCCCCAGCATTTT.

The chain combines TRBV18 with TRBJ1-2, with a weak D call TRBD1 (6 bases). CDR3 length: 13 residues. Trimming left V 2 bases short and J 2 bases short, with 6 bases between. Germline lookup yields CDR1 KGHSH and CDR2 LQKENI. The DNA of the CDR3 is TGTGCCAGCTCACCAGACAGGAACTATGGCTACACCTTC. The encoded protein is CASSPDRNYGYTF.

The genes are TRBV27 and TRBJ1-1, with a weak D call TRBD1 (6 bases). Trimming took off 7 bases at V and 0 bases at J, with 15 bases between the two ends. This CDR3 comprises 15 residues. Germline CDR1 is MNHEY and CDR2 is SMNVEV (reference sequence). The CDR3 DNA sequence: TGTGCCAGCACCCTGACTGGGGGGCTGAACACTGAAGCTTTCTTT. It specifies CASTLTGGLNTEAFF.